Listed here are 17 T cell receptor delta chains from one sample, sequenced in a study of gamma-delta T cells after stem cell transplantation. TCRdb re-called the RT-PCR reads through CATT. The table records approximately 1,200 delta-chain clones, around 18% of them present only once. What was sequenced was gamma-delta T cells. Receptors were obtained from a human donor. It is not recorded whose cells these are; they may come from a transplant donor.

This sequence joins TRDV2 and TRDJ1; 11 bases are a match to TRDD3. This CDR3 has 18 amino acids. CDR1 and CDR2 from the germline V gene are GEAIGNYY and EKD. The V gene end was trimmed by 3 bases and the J gene end by 0 bases; junction bases not matched to a gene: 11. CDR3 loop: CACDRVLGDNLYTDKLIF. CDR3 bases: TGTGCCTGTGACCGCGTACTGGGGGATAACCTTTACACCGATAAACTCATCTTT.

This clone was detected only once. A far larger clone is just one base off, so this is likely a read error. This same CDR3 is encoded by further DNA sequences in the sample. The V and J genes are TRDV2 and TRDJ1, with 12 nucleotides matching TRDD3. The CDR3 runs to 24 residues. J was trimmed by 0 bases and V by 2 bases; bases with no gene match: 27. Germline CDR1 is GEAIGNYY and CDR2 is EKD. CDR3 sequence reads: CACDSLTETGGYRPSHEDTDKLIF. The DNA of the CDR3 is TGTGCCTGTGACAGCTTAACCGAGACTGGGGGATACAGACCTTCCCATGAAGACACCGATAAACTCATCTTT.

By share, this clone ranks as medium-sized. This sequence joins TRDV2 and TRDJ1; 11 bases are shared with TRDD3. CDR3 length: 17 amino acids. Germline V gene data show CDR1 as GEAIGNYY and CDR2 as EKD. V lost 1 base and J lost 1; bases outside the gene matches: 7. The CDR3 sequence: CACDTLGDTQSTDKLIF. The CDR3 nucleotides read TGTGCCTGTGACACTCTGGGGGATACCCAAAGCACCGATAAACTCATCTTT.

V is TRDV1 and J is TRDJ1, with a tentative D call TRDD3 (7 bases). The CDR3 consists of 25 residues. Germline lookup yields CDR1 TSWWSYY and CDR2 QGS. V lost 3 bases to trimming and J lost 0 bases, with 41 bases between them. The CDR3 nucleotides are TGTGCTCTTGGGGACCCCCCCGCTTCCTCCCTAAATGGGGGACCGTTCCCCTCGTACACCGATAAACTCATCTTT. It specifies CALGDPPASSLNGGPFPSYTDKLIF.

A word on this clone: A far larger clone is one nucleotide away, so this likely arose from a read error. The chain uses TRDV2 and TRDJ1, with a tentative D call TRDD3 (5 bases). In germline, CDR1 is GEAIGNYY, CDR2 EKD. This CDR3 spans 15 amino acids. CDR3 residues: CACGTLDNPTDKLIF. The DNA for the CDR3 is TGTGCCTGTGGCACCTTGGATAACCCAACCGATAAACTCATCTTT.

This clone was counted a few times. This chain joins TRDV1 and TRDJ1; TRDD3 might be the D (10 bases). The V gene lost 0 bases and the J gene lost 1 base, with 51 bases spanning the gap. Germline-derived CDR1 and CDR2 are TSWWSYY and QGS. This CDR3 region has 29 residues. CDR3 protein: CALGELEVGPAFLLLLGGYEKAGTDKLIF. The CDR3 region has the DNA TGTGCTCTTGGGGAACTAGAGGTTGGACCGGCCTTCCTACTTCTACTAGGGGGATACGAGAAGGCAGGCACCGATAAACTCATCTTT.

This clone is medium-sized in the sample. The chain combines TRDV3 with TRDJ3, with D possibly matching TRDD3 (6 bases). This CDR3 has 16 residues. Germline CDR1 reads TVYSNPD; CDR2 reads GDNSRS (reference sequence). The ends were cut back, 2 bases at V and 0 bases at J, with 11 bases in the middle. The CDR3 protein is CAFSGGSSWDTRQMFF. CDR3 sequence (DNA): TGTGCCTTTTCCGGGGGAAGCTCCTGGGACACCCGACAGATGTTTTTC.

By frequency in the sample, this clone is large. Other DNA sequences in the same sample also yield this CDR3. The chain has TRDV2 and TRDJ3; D is ambiguous. Deletions cut 0 bases from V and 5 bases from J, with 10 bases between. CDR1 and CDR2 from the germline V gene are GEAIGNYY and EKD. The CDR3 covers 16 residues. This CDR3 is CACDTLYPGDTRQMFF. CDR3 coding DNA: TGTGCCTGTGACACCCTGTACCCGGGGGACACCCGACAGATGTTTTTC.

A word on this clone: It differs at one base from a far larger clone, so likely a read error. Distinct nucleotide sequences in the sample also encode this CDR3. This rearrangement joins TRDV2 to TRDJ1; D ambiguous. The germline V and J ends were trimmed by 7 bases and 1 base, with 18 bases remaining between them. Looked up from germline, CDR1 is GEAIGNYY and CDR2 is EKD. CDR3 length equals 15 residues. The chain's CDR3 is CACDPIEVRTDKLIF. In nucleotides, the CDR3 is TGTGCCTGCGACCCGATAGAGGTTCGCACCGATAAACTCATCTTT.

This clone is large by share. The chain has TRDV2 and TRDJ1; a possible D gene is TRDD3 (6 bases). CDR3 length: 18 amino acids. Trimming stripped 2 bases from V and 0 bases from J, with 21 bases between. From germline, CDR1 is GEAIGNYY and CDR2 EKD. The CDR3 sequence: CACDILWGSPNYTDKLIF. The CDR3 coding sequence is TGTGCCTGTGACATCCTATGGGGGTCTCCGAATTACACCGATAAACTCATCTTT.

Details on this clone: A read error is likely here: a far larger clone is one base away. Other DNA sequences within the sample encode an identical CDR3. The chain combines TRDV3 with TRDJ1; D possibly corresponds to TRDD3 (6 bases). Deletions cut 2 bases from V and 1 base from J, with 20 bases between. Germline CDR1 TVYSNPD, CDR2 GDNSRS (reference sequence). CDR3 length: 16 amino acids. The CDR3 here is CAFYTVGDWVTDKLIF. CDR3 nucleotide sequence: TGTGCCTTTTACACGGTGGGAGACTGGGTCACCGATAAACTCATCTTT.

By proportion, this clone is medium-sized. The V gene is TRDV2, the J gene TRDJ1; the D gene is possibly TRDD3 (5 bases). The CDR3 has 14 residues. Trimming shortened V by 0 bases and J by 0 bases, and 7 bases separated the two germline ends. In germline, CDR1 is GEAIGNYY, CDR2 EKD. In DNA, the CDR3 is TGTGCCTGTGACACCCTGGGTAACACCGATAAACTCATCTTT. Protein product: CACDTLGNTDKLIF.

In regard to this clone: This DNA translates differently at residue 4 from the TCRdb protein, which is that of a much larger clone; a read error is likely, and the protein shown is the DNA's own translation. The V call is TRDV2, the J call TRDJ1; D might be TRDD3 (6 bases). The CDR3 runs 14 residues. The germline V gene has CDR1 GEAIGNYY and CDR2 EKD. V lost 5 bases and J 2 bases, leaving 14 bases between the germline ends. CDR3 sequence reads: CACGPVLGTDKLIF. CDR3 DNA: TGTGCCTGTGGCCCAGTACTGGGAACCGATAAACTCATCTTT.

This clone has a handful of counts. Possible read error: a much larger clone is one base away. V gene TRDV1 combines with J gene TRDJ1, with 7 bases identical to TRDD2. V trimming: 4 bases; J trimming: 0 bases; junction bases outside the gene matches: 26. CDR3 length: 22 residues. Germline CDR1 and CDR2: TSWWSYY and QGS. CDR3 amino acids: CALGADQFLLRWEMSYTDKLIF. CDR3 nucleotides: TGTGCTCTTGGGGCCGACCAATTCCTACTAAGGTGGGAGATGTCCTACACCGATAAACTCATCTTT.

The rearrangement uses TRDV1 and TRDJ2; 12 bases fit TRDD3. The CDR3 covers 21 residues. Losses at the gene ends were 0 bases for V and 4 bases for J; bases not matched to a gene: 15. CDR1 and CDR2 (germline): TSWWSYY, QGS. The CDR3 DNA follows: TGTGCTCTTGGGGAACTAAAGGCCCTTTCCTGGGGGATACGCGAGACAGCACAACTCTTCTTT. This encodes CALGELKALSWGIRETAQLFF.

This clone is large (0.1 to 1%) within its sample. This sequence joins TRDV2 and TRDJ1; 11 nucleotides agree with TRDD3. Losses at the gene ends were 3 bases for V and 0 bases for J; bases not matched to a gene: 5. Germline V gene lookup returns CDR1 GEAIGNYY and CDR2 EKD. The CDR3 has 16 residues. DNA for the CDR3: TGTGCCTGTGACCTATTGGGGGATACGAACACCGATAAACTCATCTTT. Protein product: CACDLLGDTNTDKLIF.

The chain's CDR3 is CALGEPRPGGYANSADKLIF. The CDR3 DNA reads as TGTGCTCTTGGGGAACCCAGGCCTGGGGGATACGCCAACTCGGCCGATAAACTCATCTTT. The rearrangement links TRDV1 to TRDJ1; TRDD3 matches 12 bases. This CDR3 spans 20 amino acids. Germline V lookup: CDR1 TSWWSYY, CDR2 QGS. J was trimmed by 3 bases and V by 1 base; bases with no gene match: 15.